This TCR beta chain was obtained from a study of blood T cells in healthy people across ages. For the study at large: Roughly one uniquely barcoded beta molecule per two T cells was captured. General study points: Expanded clonotype shifts may have been confounded, as the donors had an unknown CMV status.

J was trimmed by 2 bases and V by 5 bases; bases with no gene match: 10. The CDR3 is made up of 17 amino acids. Germline loops: CDR1 SGHTA, CDR2 FQGNSA. With a J-beta primer mix and a sample-barcoded 5' primer, a second PCR ran about 7 to 12 cycles. One entry per CDR3 protein, called by TCRdb with MiXCR from the 5' RACE reads. The sample holds about 1.7 million distinct CDR3 sequences, roughly 27% seen once. This clonotype was seen repeatedly, ten times or more. As yet, its antigen is unknown. At least 6 million PBMCs were isolated per sample. The gene calls are TRBV7-2 and TRBJ2-7, with TRBD2 identical over 12 bases. This sequence originates from a woman between 25 and 40 years old in good health. Sequenced input: blood. CDR3 protein: CASSPLLLAGGAYEQYF. CDR3 bases: TGTGCCAGCAGCCCCCTCTTACTAGCGGGGGGTGCCTACGAGCAGTACTTC.